This TCR beta chain derives from a study of human T cells and chemical hapten exposure. Study at large: The variation in per-sample TCR yields arose mainly from small differences in pooled library volumes.

The template was total RNA from unfractionated whole blood. The germline V gene has CDR1 SGHTA and CDR2 FQGNSA. Between the trimmed V and J ends, which lost 1 base and 7 bases, there was a span of 14 bases. CDR3 length: 14 residues. Unique molecular identifiers were affixed to discrete cDNA molecules within the library. TCRdb reprocessed the 5' RACE reads via MiXCR and lists one record per CDR3 protein. The sample has roughly 81,000 distinct CDR3 sequences, around 15% seen once. The chain employs TRBV7-2 and TRBJ2-7; possibly TRBD2 for D (6 bases). This TCR was sampled from a female donor in good health. CDR3 loop: CASSLGGAYGEQYF. Written as DNA, the CDR3 is TGTGCCAGCAGCTTAGGCGGGGCCTACGGGGAGCAGTACTTC. Looking up the rest from reference TRBV7-2 and TRBJ2-7 gives the full variable domain: GAGVSQSPSNKVTEKGKDVELRCDPISGHTALYWYRQSLGQGLEFLIYFQGNSAPDKSGLPSDRFSAERTGGSVSTLTIQRTQQEDSAVYLCASSLGGAYGEQYFGPGTRLTVT.